These 13 T cell receptor beta chains originate from one sample sequenced in a study of shared clonotypes between healthy human individuals. The method was immunoSEQ multiplex PCR; TCRdb's version includes in-frame clones alone and lacks a portion of them. The sample has around 2.5 million clones, 80% to 95% seen once. Sequencing was done on a sample of naive CD4+ T cells from PBMCs. Subset meaning: CD45RA+ positively selected. All receptors come from a man aged 18 to 30 in good health. Some clones in this sample may be carry-over from other donors' samples.

The chain has TRBV7-2 and TRBJ1-2, with D possibly matching TRBD1 (5 bases). CDR3 length: 13 amino acids. Trimming pared 8 bases from V and 4 bases from J, leaving 14 bases between. Germline V gene lookup returns CDR1 SGHTA and CDR2 FQGNSA. DNA for the CDR3: TGTGCCAGCGCCCCAGCAGGGATCTATGGCTACACCTTC. Translating gives CASAPAGIYGYTF.

The chain has TRBV7-3 and TRBJ2-3; D not certain. Trimming removed 3 bases at V and 4 bases at J, with 8 bases between. The CDR3 runs 13 residues. The V gene's germline CDR1 is SGHTA and CDR2 FQGTGA. The CDR3 protein is CASSLDGPDTQYF. The CDR3 nucleotides are TGTGCCAGCAGCTTGGACGGGCCAGATACGCAGTATTTT.

The J gene is TRBJ1-2, the V gene TRBV5-1; the D is unclear. Germline V gives CDR1 SGHRS, CDR2 YFSETQ. The CDR3 is 13 residues long. Trimming stripped 6 bases from V and 5 bases from J, with 14 bases between. The CDR3 DNA reads as TGCGCCAGCACCCGTGGGGAGGTATATGGCTACACCTTC. The encoded protein is CASTRGEVYGYTF.

The chain employs TRBV6-1 and TRBJ2-7, with 8 bases that match TRBD1. Germline assignment: CDR1 MNHNS and CDR2 SASEGT. This CDR3 region has 15 residues. The V gene end was trimmed by 5 bases and the J gene end by 1 base; junction bases not matched to a gene: 7. CDR3 region: CASSLRRDRSYEQYF. The CDR3 DNA reads as TGTGCCAGCAGTCTACGCCGGGACAGGTCCTACGAGCAGTACTTC.

The table lists this clone with a count of one. The rearrangement uses TRBV6-5 and TRBJ1-2; 7 bases align to TRBD1. This CDR3 is built from 16 residues. The V gene end was trimmed by 4 bases and the J gene end by 8 bases; junction bases not matched to a gene: 16. Germline V gene data show CDR1 as MNHEY and CDR2 as SVGAGI. The CDR3 DNA follows: TGTGCCAGCAGTTCGAACCACAGGACAGGAGGTGAGGGCTACACCTTC. Amino acid sequence: CASSSNHRTGGEGYTF.

The chain recombines TRBV7-2 with TRBJ2-7; 10 bases match TRBD2. The trim removed 1 base at V and 3 bases at J, leaving 9 bases unmatched. CDR3 length: 17 amino acids. The germline CDR1 and CDR2 sequences are SGHTA and FQGNSA. This chain's CDR3 is CASSLVPSGRALYEQYF. The CDR3 coding sequence is TGTGCCAGCAGCTTAGTACCCAGCGGGAGGGCCCTCTACGAGCAGTACTTC.

This chain connects TRBV7-2 to TRBJ2-5; 11 bases match TRBD1. The DNA end is more similar to TRBJ2-7, so the J call may be wrong. This CDR3 region has 15 residues. CDR1 and CDR2 (germline): SGHTA, FQGNSA. The CDR3 region has the DNA TGTGCCAGCAGCTCCGGGACAGGGGGACTTTACGAGCAGTACTTC. Translated, it gives CASSSGTGGLYEQYF.

The chain has TRBV28 and TRBJ2-1; the D is unclear. CDR3 size: 16 residues. Germline lookup yields CDR1 MDHEN and CDR2 SYDVKM. V lost 8 bases to trimming and J lost 1 base, with 18 bases between them. CDR3 DNA: TGTGCCAGCCTGACCAGATCGGGCCGTTCCTACAATGAGCAGTTCTTC. Protein product: CASLTRSGRSYNEQFF.

The chain is built from TRBV2 and TRBJ1-2; D is undetermined. V was trimmed by 4 bases and J by 6 bases, leaving 15 bases between them. CDR1 is SNHLY and CDR2 is FYNNEI in the germline V gene. The CDR3 covers 14 residues. CDR3 region: CASSARHEFHGYTF. Here the CDR3 DNA reads TGTGCCAGCAGTGCGAGACATGAATTTCATGGCTACACCTTC.

The chain links TRBV6-5 to TRBJ2-7, with TRBD1 matching 8 bases. The CDR3 totals 12 residues. The J segment lost 7 bases and the V segment lost 11 bases, leaving 10 bases of the junction unmatched. Germline CDR1 and CDR2: MNHEY and SVGAGI. This CDR3 is CASRQGALEQYF. In nucleotides, the CDR3 is TGTGCCTCACGGCAGGGGGCGCTTGAGCAGTACTTC.

Worth noting for this clone: In the same sample, other DNA sequences code for this CDR3. The J gene is TRBJ1-2, the V gene TRBV5-4, with TRBD1 identical over 9 bases. This CDR3 contains 14 residues. Trimming took 4 bases from V and 2 from J; bases not matched to a gene: 3. Germline assignment: CDR1 SGHNT and CDR2 YYREEE (reference sequence). The CDR3, as DNA: TGTGCCAGCAGCCCCGGACAGGGGAACTATGGCTACACCTTC. Its translation is CASSPGQGNYGYTF.

The CDR3 sequence: CASSLVGQGTDTQYF. The DNA for the CDR3 is TGTGCCAGCAGCTTGGTTGGACAGGGGACAGATACGCAGTATTTT. The chain employs TRBV5-6 and TRBJ2-3; 9 bases map to TRBD1. This CDR3 region has 15 residues. Germline CDR1 reads SGHDT; CDR2 reads YYEEEE. After removal of 0 bases from V and 3 bases from J, the junction contained 2 bases not matched to a gene.

Comments on this clone: Other DNA sequences within the sample encode an identical CDR3. This rearrangement joins TRBV7-2 to TRBJ2-7; no definite D call. Germline assignment: CDR1 SGHTA and CDR2 FQGNSA. The CDR3 covers 12 residues. V lost 4 bases and J 3 bases, leaving 7 bases between the germline ends. CDR3 residues: CASSSSGYEQYF. DNA for the CDR3: TGTGCCAGCAGCTCGTCGGGCTACGAGCAGTACTTC.